This entry concerns a single T cell receptor beta chain. This sample's time point: patch test 2, 6 weeks after DPC sensitization. Sample treatment: therapeutic diphenylcyclopropenone sensitization with weekly scalp DPC. Samples of blood were obtained prior to the application of each patch test. The record originates from a study of human T cells and chemical hapten exposure. Overall study context: Patch tests put 0.01% DPC on the upper back, read at 6 days. Alopecia areata, totalis or universalis affected patients, mainly female.

TCRdb analysed the RACE reads with MiXCR anew, one entry per CDR3 protein. The sample holds 95,000 or so distinct CDR3 sequences; approximately 10% are singletons and the top ten take 2.5% to 4%. Specimen: whole blood, collected in connection with sensitization to the hapten diphenylcyclopropenone (DPC). The clonotype was recovered from a woman between 40 and 55 years old with alopecia areata. Some clones in this sample may be carry-over from other donors' samples.

This CDR3 is CASSQRSDTQYF. The CDR3 DNA reads as TGTGCCAGCAGCCAAAGAAGTGATACGCAGTATTTT. The gene calls are TRBV3-1 and TRBJ2-3; no definite D call. The CDR3 covers 12 residues. Trimming pared 2 bases from V and 6 bases from J, leaving 6 bases between. Germline V lookup: CDR1 LGHDT, CDR2 YNNKEL (reference sequence).